This T cell receptor beta chain was profiled in a study of T cells after yellow fever vaccination. Study details: The authors prepared low-cell-number fractions using SMART-Seq v4 Ultra Low Input. Whole-study findings and limits: FACS-sorted repertoires could contain abundant clonotypes contaminating from the bulk population.

Comments on this clonotype: What it binds is not known.

TCRdb analysed the 5' RACE reads with MiXCR anew, one entry per CDR3 protein. The sample carries some 240,000 distinct CDR3 sequences, roughly 3.5% recorded once. With 3 bases removed from V and 3 bases from J, the gap between germline ends came to 14 bases. Germline CDR1 reads SGHTA; CDR2 reads FQGNSA. The CDR3 sequence is 15 residues long. The receptor's source is a man younger than 30 who received the YFV17D yellow fever vaccine. The chain carries TRBV7-2 and TRBJ1-2; D perhaps matches TRBD1 (6 bases). Sequencing was performed on PBMCs, taken 15 days after the yellow fever booster vaccination. This chain's CDR3 is CASSFSGGTDYGYTF. Here the CDR3 DNA reads TGTGCCAGCAGCTTTTCGGGGGGCACAGACTATGGCTACACCTTC.